One and the same sample provided the 15 T cell receptor beta chains below, sequenced in a study of blood T cell repertoires in COVID-19. Generated by immunoSEQ multiplex PCR, the TCRdb table keeps only in-frame clones and is missing some. The sample holds 200,000 to 300,000 clones, around 90% seen once. Sequenced: peripheral blood. The receptors were sampled from a human donor in a cohort sampled during active COVID-19.

The chain uses TRBV9 and TRBJ2-1; 10 bases are shared with TRBD2. Germline CDR1 and CDR2: SGDLS and YYNGEE. This CDR3 is built from 15 residues. The trim removed 4 bases at V and 6 bases at J, leaving 7 bases unmatched. CDR3 sequence: CASSLRGTSANEQFF. CDR3 DNA sequence: TGTGCCAGCAGCCTCAGAGGGACTAGCGCCAATGAGCAGTTCTTC.

This chain links TRBV6-5 with TRBJ2-7; TRBD2 agrees at 10 bases. Trimming removed 6 bases from V and 2 bases from J; junction bases left unmatched: 1. The CDR3 extends over 13 amino acids. CDR1 is MNHEY, CDR2 SVGAGI, per germline. CDR3 in DNA: TGTGCCAGCAGACTAGCGGGGCCCTACGAGCAGTACTTC. It codes for CASRLAGPYEQYF.

This clone has a single count. The rearrangement links TRBV7-2 to TRBJ1-4; 10 nucleotides agree with TRBD1. This CDR3 has 15 residues. Germline CDR1 and CDR2: SGHTA and FQGNSA. V gave up 1 base and J gave up 8 bases; unmatched junction bases: 4. This CDR3 is CASSLDGTGVEKLFF. In nucleotides, the CDR3 is TGTGCCAGCAGCTTAGATGGGACAGGGGTCGAAAAACTGTTTTTT.

V is TRBV20-1 and J is TRBJ1-3, with D possibly TRBD1 on 5 matching bases. This CDR3 has 11 residues. CDR1 is DFQATT, CDR2 SNEGSKA, per germline (reference sequence). The ends were cut back, 6 bases at V and 7 bases at J, with 10 bases in the middle. The CDR3 here is CSAGARNTIYF. The CDR3 bases are TGCAGTGCAGGGGCTCGTAACACCATATATTTT.

The chain joins TRBV6-5 to TRBJ1-3; 7 nucleotides agree with TRBD1. Germline V gene sequence: CDR1 MNHEY, CDR2 SVGAGI. The CDR3 extends over 13 amino acids. J lost 4 bases, V lost 8 bases, and 5 bases had no gene match. CDR3 DNA: TGTGCCAGCGTCCGGGACAGAGGAAACACCATATATTTT. Its translation is CASVRDRGNTIYF.

The genes are TRBV29-1 and TRBJ1-1, with D unclear. V was shortened by 3 bases and J by 5 bases, with 13 bases between the two germline ends. The CDR3 is made up of 13 amino acids. Germline V gives CDR1 SQVTM, CDR2 ANQGSEA. The CDR3 here is CSVDNGGRTEAFF. CDR3 nucleotide sequence: TGCAGCGTTGATAACGGAGGAAGGACTGAAGCTTTCTTT.

V usage is TRBV12-5 and J usage is TRBJ2-1, with 14 bases identical to TRBD2. Trimming cost V 5 bases and J 8 bases; bases outside gene matches: 5. Germline CDR1 is LGHNT and CDR2 is FRNRAP. The CDR3 consists of 15 residues. The CDR3 DNA follows: TGTGCTAGTGGTCAGACTAGCGGGAGGGCCTATGAGCAGTTCTTC. Its translation: CASGQTSGRAYEQFF.

The rearrangement links TRBV5-1 to TRBJ2-7; D may be TRBD2 (5 bases). This CDR3 has 16 amino acids. V lost 3 bases and J 1 base, leaving 17 bases between the germline ends. Germline V lookup: CDR1 SGHRS, CDR2 YFSETQ. The CDR3 here is CASSSPRETRSYEQYF. The CDR3 coding sequence is TGCGCCAGCAGCTCGCCCCGGGAAACTAGATCCTACGAGCAGTACTTC.

The V gene is TRBV18, the J gene TRBJ1-1; D is undetermined. CDR1 KGHSH and CDR2 LQKENI come from the germline V gene. The CDR3 is 14 residues long. V lost 2 bases and J 5 bases, leaving 12 bases between the germline ends. DNA for the CDR3: TGTGCCAGCTCACCAAGTACGTTAGTAACTGAAGCTTTCTTT. Translation gives CASSPSTLVTEAFF.

The V call is TRBV27, the J call TRBJ2-1, with TRBD2 identical over 9 bases. V trimming: 6 bases; J trimming: 4 bases; junction bases outside the gene matches: 4. The CDR3 totals 14 residues. Germline assignment: CDR1 MNHEY and CDR2 SMNVEV (reference sequence). This CDR3 is CASRASGVYNEQFF. For the CDR3, the DNA is TGTGCCAGCAGGGCTAGCGGGGTATACAATGAGCAGTTCTTC.

The gene calls are TRBV3-1 (or the pseudogene TRBV3-2) and TRBJ2-7; D is possibly TRBD2 (7 bases). Trimming stripped 4 bases from V and 7 bases from J, with 26 bases between. Per the germline V gene, CDR1 is LGHDT and CDR2 is YNNKEL (reference sequence). The CDR3 has 17 residues. Here the CDR3 DNA reads TGTGCCAGCAGCCCCAAGAGGGGGGGAGACCGCGGGGAGGAGCAGTACTTC. Translated: CASSPKRGGDRGEEQYF.

The rearrangement uses TRBV7-2 and TRBJ1-6; D is unresolved. Trimming removed 4 bases at V and 5 bases at J, with 12 bases between. Germline V gene data show CDR1 as SGHTA and CDR2 as FQGNSA. The CDR3 has 15 amino acids. CDR3 loop: CASSSKTGDNSPLHF. The CDR3 DNA reads as TGTGCCAGCAGCTCAAAGACCGGGGATAATTCACCCCTCCACTTT.

This clone showed up just a few times. The chain employs TRBV7-2 and TRBJ2-2, with a tentative D call TRBD2 (7 bases). V shed 0 bases and J shed 4 bases, with 9 bases lying between them. This CDR3 comprises 15 residues. CDR1 and CDR2 from the germline V gene are SGHTA and FQGNSA. The CDR3 nucleotides are TGTGCCAGCAGCTTAGCGGGGGGGCTCACCGGGGAGCTGTTTTTT. It is translated as CASSLAGGLTGELFF.

The chain joins TRBV6-5 to TRBJ1-3; maybe TRBD1 (6 bases). Per the germline V gene, CDR1 is MNHEY and CDR2 is SVGAGI. The V gene lost 6 bases and the J gene lost 0 bases, with 9 bases spanning the gap. The CDR3 sequence is 14 residues long. The CDR3 reads CASRTGSSGNTIYF. The CDR3 DNA is TGTGCCAGCAGGACAGGAAGCTCTGGAAACACCATATATTTT.

About this clone itself: This sample also contains other DNA sequences that code for the same CDR3. The V and J genes are TRBV7-2 and TRBJ2-7; D is unclear. Trimming took off 4 bases at V and 0 bases at J, with 4 bases between the two ends. The germline V gene encodes CDR1 SGHTA and CDR2 FQGNSA. There are 12 residues in the CDR3. This chain's CDR3 is CASSSSSYEQYF. CDR3 sequence (DNA): TGTGCCAGCAGCTCCTCCTCCTACGAGCAGTACTTC.